A single sample is the source of the 23 T cell receptor beta chains below, sequenced in a study of cytomegalovirus exposure and HLA in healthy donors. The PCR had 60 Vbeta and 13 Jbeta primers. Produced via immunoSEQ multiplex PCR; TCRdb's table is partial and in-frame only. Here the sample table reports some 39,000 clones. The sequenced sample was PBMCs. The receptor set was obtained from a male donor in good health and CMV-seronegative.

As DNA, the CDR3 is TGTGCCAGCAGTGAATCAGTTACCTACGAGCAGTACTTC. Its protein is CASSESVTYEQYF. The rearrangement links TRBV2 to TRBJ2-7; D not certain. CDR3 length: 13 amino acids. Per germline, CDR1 SNHLY and CDR2 FYNNEI. Trimming removed 2 bases from V and 2 bases from J, with 7 bases in between. Full variable domain (remainder filled in from reference TRBV2 and TRBJ2-7): EPEVTQTPSHQVTQMGQEVILRCVPISNHLYFYWYRQILGQKVEFLVSFYNNEISEKSEIFDDQFSVERPDGSNFTLKIRSTKLEDSAMYFCASSESVTYEQYFGPGTRLTVT.

The chain joins TRBV18 to TRBJ2-7; TRBD2 agrees at 8 bases. Germline trimming cut 0 bases from V and 3 bases from J; bases unmatched to any gene: 10. In germline, CDR1 is KGHSH, CDR2 LQKENI. CDR3 length: 17 residues. The CDR3 is CASSPPSRGGVVYEQYF. The CDR3 nucleotides are TGTGCCAGCTCACCACCGAGCCGGGGGGGGGTTGTCTACGAGCAGTACTTC.

The V call is TRBV7-9, the J call TRBJ2-7, with TRBD1 identical over 7 bases. V shed 4 bases and J 2 bases; nucleotides not matched to a gene: 2. This CDR3 spans 13 amino acids. Germline CDR1 and CDR2: SEHNR and FQNEAQ (reference sequence). The CDR3: CASSWDSAYEQYF. The CDR3 nucleotides are TGTGCCAGCAGCTGGGACAGTGCCTACGAGCAGTACTTC.

The chain combines TRBV5-1 with TRBJ1-1, with 10 bases fitting TRBD1. This CDR3 has 15 amino acids. The germline CDR1 and CDR2 sequences are SGHRS and YFSETQ. The V gene end was trimmed by 4 bases and the J gene end by 2 bases; junction bases not matched to a gene: 5. CDR3 loop: CASSLRDRGNTEAFF. The CDR3 nucleotides are TGCGCCAGCAGCCTTCGGGACAGGGGCAACACTGAAGCTTTCTTT.

V and J are TRBV7-2 and TRBJ2-2, with 7 nucleotides matching TRBD2. The J segment lost 8 bases and the V segment lost 4 bases, leaving 7 bases of the junction unmatched. The germline gives CDR1 SGHTA, CDR2 FQGNSA. The CDR3 runs to 14 residues. The CDR3 DNA follows: TGTGCCAGCAGCTCGGGAGGACTGGTGGGGGAGCTGTTTTTT. Encoded protein: CASSSGGLVGELFF.

The chain employs TRBV7-2 and TRBJ1-1; D is unclear. CDR3 size: 13 residues. Trimming left V 1 base short and J 2 bases short, with 5 bases between. In germline, CDR1 is SGHTA, CDR2 FQGNSA. CDR3 residues: CASSLGANTEAFF. In DNA, the CDR3 is TGTGCCAGCAGCTTAGGGGCTAACACTGAAGCTTTCTTT.

The chain combines TRBV7-9 with TRBJ2-3; D not certain. The CDR3 extends over 13 amino acids. Germline loops: CDR1 SEHNR, CDR2 FQNEAQ (reference sequence). V lost 5 bases to trimming and J lost 0 bases, with 6 bases between them. CDR3 nucleotide sequence: TGTGCCAGCAGCCTTTCTAGCACAGATACGCAGTATTTT. This sequence encodes CASSLSSTDTQYF.

The V gene is TRBV28, the J gene TRBJ2-7; 8 bases agree with TRBD2. The length of the CDR3 is 16 residues. The germline CDR1 and CDR2 sequences are MDHEN and SYDVKM. V shed 8 bases, J shed 1 base, and the junction held 13 bases outside the gene matches. The CDR3 region is CASRGRGGRWSYEQYF. The DNA for the CDR3 is TGTGCCAGCCGGGGACGCGGGGGGAGATGGTCCTACGAGCAGTACTTC. Variable domain in full (rest from reference TRBV28 and TRBJ2-7): DVKVTQSSRYLVKRTGEKVFLECVQDMDHENMFWYRQDPGLGLRLIYFSYDVKMKEKGDIPEGYSVSREKKERFSLILESASTNQTSMYLCASRGRGGRWSYEQYFGPGTRLTVT.

The chain recombines TRBV19 with TRBJ1-1; 7 bases align to TRBD1. V lost 5 bases and J lost 2; bases outside the gene matches: 11. Germline loops: CDR1 LNHDA, CDR2 SQIVND (reference sequence). The length of the CDR3 is 16 residues. The CDR3 protein is CASSPGKGTANTEAFF. The DNA of the CDR3 is TGTGCCAGTAGTCCGGGAAAGGGGACAGCTAACACTGAAGCTTTCTTT.

The gene calls are TRBV7-3 and TRBJ2-1; maybe TRBD1 (5 bases). CDR3 length equals 16 residues. The V gene's germline CDR1 is SGHTA and CDR2 FQGTGA. Trimming pared 4 bases from V and 4 bases from J, leaving 17 bases between. This chain's CDR3 is CASSSNQGYPYNEQFF. CDR3 nucleotide sequence: TGTGCCAGCAGCTCAAATCAGGGCTACCCTTACAATGAGCAGTTCTTC.

The V call is TRBV30, the J call TRBJ1-2; a weak D match, TRBD1 (5 bases). CDR3 length: 14 residues. Germline lookup yields CDR1 GTSNPN and CDR2 SVGIG (reference sequence). V gave up 2 bases and J gave up 4 bases, with 14 bases separating them. CDR3 sequence (DNA): TGTGCCTGGAGTCGGCCCAGGGTCTCCTATGGCTACACCTTC. This translates into CAWSRPRVSYGYTF.

The rearrangement joins TRBV7-6 to TRBJ2-1; 7 bases match TRBD1. The CDR3 totals 15 residues. The V gene end was trimmed by 5 bases and the J gene end by 0 bases; junction bases not matched to a gene: 4. Germline V gives CDR1 SGHVS, CDR2 FNYEAQ. This CDR3 is CASSRDRDSYNEQFF. For the CDR3, the DNA is TGTGCCAGCAGCCGGGACAGAGACTCCTACAATGAGCAGTTCTTC.

The CDR3 is CASSGQGTYEQYF. For the CDR3, the DNA is TGTGCCAGCAGTGGACAGGGTACCTACGAGCAGTACTTC. V is TRBV6-1 and J is TRBJ2-7, with 7 bases that match TRBD1. Germline CDR1 MNHNS, CDR2 SASEGT. The length of the CDR3 is 13 residues. J lost 2 bases, V lost 4 bases, and 2 bases had no gene match.

This chain's CDR3 is CASSVRRGQGGSNQPQHF. For the CDR3, the DNA is TGTGCCAGCAGTGTGCGCCGGGGACAGGGCGGGAGCAATCAGCCCCAGCATTTT. The chain couples TRBV2 to TRBJ1-5, with TRBD1 matching over 9 bases. V lost 4 bases, J lost 1 base, and 11 bases stayed unmatched. Germline CDR1 SNHLY, CDR2 FYNNEI. CDR3 length: 18 residues.

The V and J genes are TRBV7-2 and TRBJ2-3; 9 nucleotides line up with TRBD1. Trimming took 2 bases from V and 1 from J; bases not matched to a gene: 1. Looked up from germline, CDR1 is SGHTA and CDR2 is FQGNSA. The CDR3 contains 15 residues. This CDR3 reads CASSLRTGGTDTQYF. In DNA, the CDR3 is TGTGCCAGCAGCTTAAGGACAGGGGGCACAGATACGCAGTATTTT.

The V call is TRBV19, the J call TRBJ1-5; the match to TRBD1 covers 8 bases. The germline V gene has CDR1 LNHDA and CDR2 SQIVND (reference sequence). This CDR3 is 17 amino acids long. The V segment lost 4 bases and the J segment 2 bases; nucleotides outside the gene matches: 10. The CDR3 spells CASSTRYDRGGNQPQHF. The CDR3 DNA reads as TGTGCCAGTAGTACCCGATACGACAGGGGTGGCAATCAGCCCCAGCATTTT.

The V gene is TRBV30, the J gene TRBJ2-2; 14 bases are a match to TRBD2. The CDR3 is made up of 18 amino acids. Trimming took 1 base from V and 7 from J; bases not matched to a gene: 11. Germline-derived CDR1 and CDR2 are GTSNPN and SVGIG (reference sequence). CDR3 amino acids: CAWSALRTSGGPVGELFF. The CDR3 DNA reads as TGTGCCTGGAGTGCTCTCAGGACTAGCGGGGGGCCGGTCGGGGAGCTGTTTTTT.

The chain links TRBV14 to TRBJ2-2; 8 nucleotides line up with TRBD1. The trim removed 3 bases at V and 2 bases at J, leaving 5 bases unmatched. The germline V gene has CDR1 SGHDN and CDR2 FVKESK. The CDR3 consists of 16 residues. The CDR3 DNA sequence: TGTGCCAGCAGCCACACACAGGGGGACAACACCGGGGAGCTGTTTTTT. As protein: CASSHTQGDNTGELFF.

Points on this clone: An end of the junction differs from the germline gene, which may be a read error. The CDR3 here is CASSKGLEEKLFF. The CDR3 DNA reads as TGTGCTAGTAGCAAGGGGCTGGAGGAAAAACTGTTTTTT. This sequence joins TRBV19 and TRBJ1-4; TRBD1 is a possible D gene (5 bases). CDR1 is LNHDA and CDR2 is SQIVND in the germline V gene (reference sequence). The CDR3 runs 13 residues.

The chain couples TRBV7-8 to TRBJ1-5; D is undetermined. Germline values: CDR1 SGHVS, CDR2 FQNEAQ. V dropped 2 bases and J dropped 4 bases, with 12 bases sitting between them. The CDR3 is 15 amino acids. Here the CDR3 reads CASSLFGPGNQPQHF. The CDR3 nucleotides read TGTGCCAGCAGCTTATTCGGTCCGGGTAATCAGCCCCAGCATTTT.

This chain links TRBV27 with TRBJ1-2; D is uncertain. This CDR3 contains 14 residues. Trimming stripped 3 bases from V and 3 bases from J, with 11 bases between. Germline values: CDR1 MNHEY, CDR2 SMNVEV (reference sequence). In nucleotides, the CDR3 is TGTGCCAGCAGTTTTTTCGGGTCCGACTATGGCTACACCTTC. Amino acid sequence: CASSFFGSDYGYTF.

This rearrangement joins TRBV4-1 to TRBJ1-6; D unresolved. V dropped 4 bases and J dropped 5 bases, with 21 bases sitting between them. This CDR3 has 18 residues. From germline, CDR1 is MGHRA and CDR2 YSYEKL. CDR3 region: CASSLSTITQQDNSPLHF. In DNA, the CDR3 is TGCGCCAGCAGCCTCTCTACCATCACACAGCAAGATAATTCACCCCTCCACTTT.

The chain uses TRBV7-9 and TRBJ1-5; 8 bases are a match to TRBD1. The CDR3 is made up of 15 amino acids. Per germline, CDR1 SEHNR and CDR2 FQNEAQ (reference sequence). The V segment lost 4 bases and the J segment 0 bases; nucleotides outside the gene matches: 2. This CDR3 is CASSSTGASNQPQHF. The DNA of the CDR3 is TGTGCCAGCAGCTCGACAGGGGCTAGCAATCAGCCCCAGCATTTT.